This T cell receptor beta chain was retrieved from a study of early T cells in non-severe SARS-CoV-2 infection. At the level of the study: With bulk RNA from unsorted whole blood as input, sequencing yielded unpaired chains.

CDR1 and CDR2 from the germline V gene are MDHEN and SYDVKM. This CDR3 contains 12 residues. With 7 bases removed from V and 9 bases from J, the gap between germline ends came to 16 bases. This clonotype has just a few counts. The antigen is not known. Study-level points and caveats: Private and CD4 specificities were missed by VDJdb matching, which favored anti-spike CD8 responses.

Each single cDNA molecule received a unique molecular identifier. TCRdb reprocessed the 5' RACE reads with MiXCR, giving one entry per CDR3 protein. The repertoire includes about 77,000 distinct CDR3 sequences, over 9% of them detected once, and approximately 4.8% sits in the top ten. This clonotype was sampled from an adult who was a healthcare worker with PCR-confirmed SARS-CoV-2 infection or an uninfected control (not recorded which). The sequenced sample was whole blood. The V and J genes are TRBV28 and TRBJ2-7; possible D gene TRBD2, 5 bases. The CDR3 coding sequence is TGTGCCAGCACCCCTGGGGAGACAACGCAGTACTTC. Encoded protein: CASTPGETTQYF.